This is a list of T cell receptor beta chains from one sample in a study of T cell responses to AZD1222 COVID-19 vaccine. Here immunoSEQ multiplex PCR was the method, and the copy in TCRdb shows in-frame clones only, minus some. The sample holds about 120,000 clones, 80% to 90% seen once. Specimen: peripheral blood, collected on day 0 of AZD1222 vaccination. These receptors all stem from an adult in good health. Both conserved end residues are part of each CDR3. D genes are given only for firm matches. Clone size is given for some rows only: seen once, a few or many times, or a class if the clone is expanded.

size	V	D	J	DNA	CDR3
NA	TRBV27	NA	TRBJ1-2	TGTGCCAGCAGCTCCCGTTCGACAGGCCTTATTAACTATGGCTACACCTTC	CASSSRSTGLINYGYTF
NA	TRBV30	NA	TRBJ2-6	TGTGCCTGGATAAGGGACGTTTCTGGGGCCAACGTCCTGACTTTC	CAWIRDVSGANVLTF
NA	TRBV9	NA	TRBJ1-6	TGTGCCAGCAGCGTAGGTCAGGCAAACTCACCCCTCCACTTT	CASSVGQANSPLHF
NA	TRBV4-3	TRBD2	TRBJ2-5	TGCGCCAGCAGCCAACGACTAGCGGGAGGTGGTGAGACCCAGTACTTC	CASSQRLAGGGETQYF
NA	TRBV29-1	NA	TRBJ1-1	TGCAGCGTTGAAGATAAAGCCTTTGGGGGGGCCAGCACTGAAGCTTTCTTT	CSVEDKAFGGASTEAFF
NA	TRBV4-1	NA	TRBJ2-3	TGCGCCAGCAGCCCCCTAACCGGCGATACGCAGTATTTT	CASSPLTGDTQYF
NA	TRBV7-2	TRBD2	TRBJ2-1	TGTGCCAGCAGTCGAACCGGGACTAGCAATGGCAATGAGCAGTTCTTC	CASSRTGTSNGNEQFF
once	TRBV10-3	NA	TRBJ2-3	TGTGCCATCAGCCACATGATGGCAGATACGCAGTATTTT	CAISHMMADTQYF
NA	TRBV11-3	NA	TRBJ1-2	TGTGCCAGCAGTCTCAGGGTGGACTATGGCTACACCTTC	CASSLRVDYGYTF
NA	TRBV29-1	NA	TRBJ1-1	TGCAGCGTTGAGCTCTTGGCTGAAGCTTTCTTT	CSVELLAEAFF
NA	TRBV3-1/TRBV3-2	NA	TRBJ1-2	TGTGCCAGCAGCCAAGAGGGGGCCTACTATGGCTACACCTTC	CASSQEGAYYGYTF
NA	TRBV30	NA	TRBJ2-1	TGTGCCTGGAGTGTAGATAATTTGGGCAAGAAGACCCCAAGGAAATCCTACAATGAGCAGTTCTTC	CAWSVDNLGKKTPRKSYNEQFF
few	TRBV2	TRBD1	TRBJ1-1	TGTGCCAGCACCAGGGACAGGGGATATACTGAAGCTTTCTTT	CASTRDRGYTEAFF
once	TRBV5-1	NA	TRBJ1-1	TGCGCCAGCGGGGGCGAGGCTAACACTGAAGCTTTCTTT	CASGGEANTEAFF
few	TRBV7-2	NA	TRBJ1-2	TGTGCCAGCAGCTCCAACAGGGTAGGGGGCTACACCTTC	CASSSNRVGGYTF
NA	TRBV9	NA	TRBJ1-1	TGTGCCAGCAGCCCTGAGTGGGGGTCCACTGAAGCTTTCTTT	CASSPEWGSTEAFF
NA	TRBV5-1	NA	TRBJ2-5	TGCGCCAGCAGGTCGACAGTTGTACCCCAAGAGACCCAGTACTTC	CASRSTVVPQETQYF
NA	TRBV9	NA	TRBJ1-5	TGTGCCAGCAGCGCCGGGGGTGGTAGCGATCAGCCCCAGCATTTT	CASSAGGGSDQPQHF
NA	TRBV11-3	TRBD2	TRBJ2-5	TGTGCCAGCAGCTTGCGGGAGGGGTACCAAGAGACCCAGTACTTC	CASSLREGYQETQYF
NA	TRBV6-5	NA	TRBJ1-4	TGTGCCAGCAGTTACTCAGTCGGGGGCGGAAAACTGTTTTTT	CASSYSVGGGKLFF
NA	TRBV30	NA	TRBJ1-4	TGTGCCTGTCGGACGACGAGTGGTGAAAAACTGTTTTTT	CACRTTSGEKLFF
NA	TRBV5-5	NA	TRBJ1-1	TGTGCCAGCAGCTTGACCCTAACAGGGCTGGGAGCTTTCTTT	CASSLTLTGLGAFF
NA	TRBV6-5	NA	TRBJ1-1	TGTGCCAGCAGTTCCCCCAGGGGTAGTACTGAAGCTTTCTTT	CASSSPRGSTEAFF
NA	TRBV4-1	NA	TRBJ1-2	TGCGCCAGCAGCCATCCCGGGAACCAAAACTATGGCTACACCTTC	CASSHPGNQNYGYTF
NA	TRBV12-3/TRBV12-4	NA	TRBJ1-3	TGTGCCAGCAGTTTAGGGGACCGAGTATATTTT	CASSLGDRVYF
NA	TRBV4-1	NA	TRBJ2-7	TGCGCCAGCAGCCAAGCGGGTGGACGCACCTACGAGCAGTACTTC	CASSQAGGRTYEQYF
once	TRBV11-2	TRBD1	TRBJ2-7	TGTGCCAGCAGCAGACAGGGTTACGAGCAGTACTTC	CASSRQGYEQYF
NA	TRBV10-2	TRBD1	TRBJ2-5	TGCGCCAGCAGTCTCCTTCGGACAGGGGGCATCCAAGAGACCCAGTACTTC	CASSLLRTGGIQETQYF
NA	TRBV5-4	NA	TRBJ1-2	TGTGCCAGCAGCTTCTCCCGTCAAAGTCGTGGCTACACCTTC	CASSFSRQSRGYTF
NA	TRBV4-3	NA	TRBJ2-7	TGCGCCAGCAGCCAAGATACCGGCGGTCAACGGTACTACGAGCAGTACTTC	CASSQDTGGQRYYEQYF
NA	TRBV29-1	TRBD1	TRBJ1-2	TGCAGCGTTGAAGAGGGACAGGGCTGGGGCTACACCTTC	CSVEEGQGWGYTF
NA	TRBV9	NA	TRBJ1-1	TGTGCCAGCAGCGTAGTGGGGGATACTGAAGCTTTCTTT	CASSVVGDTEAFF
NA	TRBV19	NA	TRBJ2-7	TGTGCCAGTAGTATTCGTCATCCCTCCTACGAGCAGTACTTC	CASSIRHPSYEQYF
NA	TRBV30	NA	TRBJ1-2	TGTGCCTGGAGTGTACAGGGAATTTCTTACGGCTACACCTTC	CAWSVQGISYGYTF
NA	TRBV5-1	NA	TRBJ1-5	TGCGCCAGCAGCTTGGCCGGGGGGCCCGGAGTGTTCCAGCATTTT	CASSLAGGPGVFQHF
NA	TRBV6-6	NA	TRBJ2-6	TGTGCCAGCAGTCCAGAAGAGCCTGTGACGGGTGGGGCCAACGTCCTGACTTTC	CASSPEEPVTGGANVLTF
once	TRBV27	NA	TRBJ2-7	TGTGCCAGCAGTTTGACAGCGGCCTACGAGCAGTACTTC	CASSLTAAYEQYF
NA	TRBV14	NA	TRBJ1-4	TGTGCCAGCAGCCAAGGGTTTTTTATGGTTTTT	CASSQGFFMVF
NA	TRBV19	TRBD2	TRBJ2-7	TGTGCCAGTAGTATGTATGGCGGGAGGGTCAACGAGCAGTACTTC	CASSMYGGRVNEQYF
NA	TRBV15	TRBD1	TRBJ2-3	TGTGCCACCAGCCCAGACAGGGGAAGGGATACGCAGTATTTT	CATSPDRGRDTQYF
NA	TRBV5-1	NA	TRBJ1-1	TGCGCCAGCAGCTTGGGGGAGGGAGATACTGAAGCTTTCTTT	CASSLGEGDTEAFF
NA	TRBV7-2	TRBD2	TRBJ2-3	TGTGCCAGCAGCTTTAGGACTAGTCGGGGTGGGGATACGCAGTATTTT	CASSFRTSRGGDTQYF
NA	TRBV2	NA	TRBJ1-3	TGTGCCAGCGGCCCCAACCGCGTACGCTCTGGAAACACCATATATTTT	CASGPNRVRSGNTIYF
NA	TRBV6-5	TRBD1	TRBJ1-2	TGTGCCAGCACCGCCGGGACAGGGGGGAACTATGGCTACACCTTC	CASTAGTGGNYGYTF
NA	TRBV5-8	NA	TRBJ1-5	TGTGCCAGCAGACATCGACAGTATAGCAATCAGCCCCAGCATTTT	CASRHRQYSNQPQHF
NA	TRBV7-2	NA	TRBJ2-2	TGTGCCAGCAGTCCAGACTATTTACAGGCCGGGGAGCTGTTTTTT	CASSPDYLQAGELFF
NA	TRBV4-1	TRBD1	TRBJ2-5	TGCGCCAGCAGCCAAGACACAGGGGGTCTAGAGACCCAGTACTTC	CASSQDTGGLETQYF
once	TRBV6-5	NA	TRBJ1-2	TGTGCCAGCAGTACGGGGGGGTACTATGGCTACACCTTC	CASSTGGYYGYTF
NA	TRBV7-5	NA	TRBJ1-2	TGTGTCAGAAGCTTAGCGGTGGGATCTTGGGGTCACTTCAACTATGGCTACACCTTC	CVRSLAVGSWGHFNYGYTF
NA	TRBV4-1	NA	TRBJ2-1	TGCGCCAGCAGCCATCCGGGACTCCGATACAATGAGCAGTTCTTC	CASSHPGLRYNEQFF
NA	TRBV5-1	NA	TRBJ1-1	TGCGCCAGCAGCTTGGAGTTGCAGGGGAACACTGAAGCTTTCTTT	CASSLELQGNTEAFF
NA	TRBV5-6	NA	TRBJ2-2	TGTGCCAGCAGCTTGAGGGGACTCACCGGGGAGCTGTTTTTT	CASSLRGLTGELFF
NA	TRBV7-9	TRBD1	TRBJ2-5	TGTGCCAGCAGACAGGGGGCCGGGAGGGAGACCCAGTACTTC	CASRQGAGRETQYF